This T cell receptor (beta chain) was captured by sequencing in a study of technical replicates of blood from a handful of donors. V lost 6 bases, J lost 4 bases, and 15 bases lay in between. CDR3 length: 14 amino acids. Looked up from germline, CDR1 is MDHEN and CDR2 is SYDVKM. Data came from immunoSEQ multiplex PCR; TCRdb stores just in-frame clones and leaves some out. The sample has about 70,000 clones, nearly 99% seen once. The sequence came from a human donor in good health. The chain recombines TRBV28 with TRBJ1-1, with D possibly TRBD1 on 6 matching bases. Source material: T cells isolated from PBMCs. DNA of the CDR3: TGTGCCAGCAGGGGAGGGGGGCCGACCACTGAAGCTTTCTTT. It yields the protein CASRGGGPTTEAFF.